This T cell receptor beta chain was retrieved from a study of cytomegalovirus exposure and HLA in healthy donors. General study points: Only CMV serostatus was available as immune exposure information.

The PCR employed 60 Vbeta primers together with 13 Jbeta primers. Assay: immunoSEQ multiplex PCR; the TCRdb copy retains only in-frame clones and omits some. The sample contains about 120,000 clones, roughly 68% of which appear only once. Of note for this clone: As yet, its antigen is unknown.

The CDR3 totals 13 residues. Germline values: CDR1 MNHNY, CDR2 SVGAGI (reference sequence). The ends lost 4 bases at V and 3 bases at J; junction bases unmatched: 1. Donors had nominal health at sampling but likely had unrecorded immune exposures. The receptor's source is a woman in her twenties or thirties in good health and CMV-seronegative. The V and J genes are TRBV6-6 and TRBJ2-7; 9 nucleotides match TRBD1. The sequencing sample was made of PBMCs. The CDR3 reads CASSSGQGYEQYF. The CDR3 DNA reads TGTGCCAGCAGTTCGGGACAGGGCTACGAGCAGTACTTC.